This T cell receptor beta chain was recorded in a study of blood T cell repertoires in COVID-19. In the study overall: Samples of COVID-19 (acute and convalescent) were obtained from the United States, Italy and Spain.

In terms of age and location, participants ranged from roughly 18 to 95 years and lived in about 25 US areas. Recovery meant two consecutive negative NP/OP PCR tests, professional clearance, or resolved symptoms. V was pared by 10 bases and J by 0 bases, with 13 bases of the junction left unmatched. CDR3 length: 16 amino acids. Germline assignment: CDR1 SGHDT and CDR2 YYEEEE. Authors' data handling: By means of reference gene primer amplification, nucleated cell counts were estimated. The repertoire was sequenced with immunoSEQ multiplex PCR; TCRdb's copy has only in-frame clones and lacks some. V and J calls and clone size come straight from that table; D and trimming were deduced from the DNA. This repertoire shows about 160,000 clones, roughly nine tenths found once; its top ten account for about 6.5%.

The sequence came from a woman in her 50s who had recovered from COVID-19. Sequenced input: PBMCs or T cells enriched from blood (not recorded which). This chain joins TRBV5-6 and TRBJ2-1; 7 bases are a match to TRBD1. CDR3 sequence: CASQRQGEHSYNEQFF. For the CDR3, the DNA is TGTGCCTCCCAAAGGCAGGGGGAACACTCCTACAATGAGCAGTTCTTC. Full variable domain (outside the CDR3, taken from reference TRBV5-6 and TRBJ2-1): DAGVTQSPTHLIKTRGQQVTLRCSPKSGHDTVSWYQQALGQGPQFIFQYYEEEERQRGNFPDRFSGHQFPNYSSELNVNALLLGDSALYLCASQRQGEHSYNEQFFGPGTRLTVL.